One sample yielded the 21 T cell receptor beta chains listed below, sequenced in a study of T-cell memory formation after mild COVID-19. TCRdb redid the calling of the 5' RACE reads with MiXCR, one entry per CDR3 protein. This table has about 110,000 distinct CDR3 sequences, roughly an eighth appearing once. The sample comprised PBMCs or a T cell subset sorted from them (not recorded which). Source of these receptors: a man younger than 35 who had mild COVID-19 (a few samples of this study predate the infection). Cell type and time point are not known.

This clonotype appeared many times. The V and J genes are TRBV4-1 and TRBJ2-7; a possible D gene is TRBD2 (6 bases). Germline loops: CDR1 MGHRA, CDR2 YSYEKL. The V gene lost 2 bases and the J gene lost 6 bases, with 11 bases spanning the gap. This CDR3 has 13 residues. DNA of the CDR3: TGCGCCAGCAGCCAAATGTGGGGAGGCGAGCAGTACTTC. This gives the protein CASSQMWGGEQYF.

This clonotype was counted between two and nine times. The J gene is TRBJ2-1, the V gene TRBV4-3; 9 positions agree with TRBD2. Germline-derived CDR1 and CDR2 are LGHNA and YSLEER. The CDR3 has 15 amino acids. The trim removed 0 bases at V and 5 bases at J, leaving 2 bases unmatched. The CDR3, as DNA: TGCGCCAGCAGCCAAGATGCGGGAGGGGACAATGAGCAGTTCTTC. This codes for CASSQDAGGDNEQFF.

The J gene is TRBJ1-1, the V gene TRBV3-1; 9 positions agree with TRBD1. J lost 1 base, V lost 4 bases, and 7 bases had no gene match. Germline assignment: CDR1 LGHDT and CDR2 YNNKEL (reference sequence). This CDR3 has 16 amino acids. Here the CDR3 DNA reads TGTGCCAGCAGCCCCCGACAGGGGGGTTGGAACACTGAAGCTTTCTTT. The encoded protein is CASSPRQGGWNTEAFF.

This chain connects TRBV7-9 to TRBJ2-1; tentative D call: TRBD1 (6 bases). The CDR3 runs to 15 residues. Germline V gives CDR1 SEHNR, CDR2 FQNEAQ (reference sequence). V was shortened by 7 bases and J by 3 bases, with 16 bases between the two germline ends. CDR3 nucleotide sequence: TGTGCCAGCACCAGAGAGGGGGTGTACTACAATGAGCAGTTCTTC. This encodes CASTREGVYYNEQFF.

CDR3 sequence: CATQVEGAESNEQFF. The CDR3 bases are TGTGCCACGCAGGTAGAGGGGGCGGAGAGCAATGAGCAGTTCTTC. The chain combines TRBV2 with TRBJ2-1, with 7 bases that match TRBD1. CDR3 length equals 15 residues. The germline CDR1 and CDR2 sequences are SNHLY and FYNNEI. Unmatched junction bases numbered 15, after V lost 10 bases and J lost 6 bases.

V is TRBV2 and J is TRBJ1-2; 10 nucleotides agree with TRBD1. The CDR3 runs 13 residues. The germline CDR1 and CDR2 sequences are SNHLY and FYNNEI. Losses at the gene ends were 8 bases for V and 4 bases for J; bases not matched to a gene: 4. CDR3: CASGGQGIYGYTF. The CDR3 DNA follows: TGTGCCAGCGGGGGACAGGGGATCTATGGCTACACCTTC.

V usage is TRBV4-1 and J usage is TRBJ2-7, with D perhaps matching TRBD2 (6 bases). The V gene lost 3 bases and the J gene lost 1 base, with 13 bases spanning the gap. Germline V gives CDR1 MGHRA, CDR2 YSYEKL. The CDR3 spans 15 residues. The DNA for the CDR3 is TGCGCCAGCAGCCACGGAGGGGACGGTTCCTACGAGCAGTACTTC. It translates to CASSHGGDGSYEQYF.

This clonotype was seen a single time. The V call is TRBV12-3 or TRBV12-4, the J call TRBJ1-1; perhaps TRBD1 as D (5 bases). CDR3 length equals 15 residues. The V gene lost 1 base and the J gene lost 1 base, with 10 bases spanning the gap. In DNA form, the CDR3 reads TGTGCCAGCAGTTTAGGGGACCACCGGAACACTGAAGCTTTCTTT. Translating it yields CASSLGDHRNTEAFF.

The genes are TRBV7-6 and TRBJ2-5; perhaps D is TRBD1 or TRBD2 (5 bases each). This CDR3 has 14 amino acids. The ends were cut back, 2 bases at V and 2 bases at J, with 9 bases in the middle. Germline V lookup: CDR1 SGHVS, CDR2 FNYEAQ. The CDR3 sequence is CASSLSREQETQYF. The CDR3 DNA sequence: TGTGCCAGCAGCTTATCCAGGGAGCAAGAGACCCAGTACTTC.

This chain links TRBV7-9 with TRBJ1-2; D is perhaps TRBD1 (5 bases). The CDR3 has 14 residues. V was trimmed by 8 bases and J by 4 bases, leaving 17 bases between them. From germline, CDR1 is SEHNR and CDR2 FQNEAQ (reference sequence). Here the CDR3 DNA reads TGTGCCAGCTCACCCCCGGGACGGACCTATGGCTACACCTTC. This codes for CASSPPGRTYGYTF. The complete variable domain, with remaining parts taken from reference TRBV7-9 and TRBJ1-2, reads DTGVSQNPRHKITKRGQNVTFRCDPISEHNRLYWYRQTLGQGPEFLTYFQNEAQLEKSRLLSDRFSAERPKGSFSTLEIQRTEQGDSAMYLCASSPPGRTYGYTFGSGTRLTVV.

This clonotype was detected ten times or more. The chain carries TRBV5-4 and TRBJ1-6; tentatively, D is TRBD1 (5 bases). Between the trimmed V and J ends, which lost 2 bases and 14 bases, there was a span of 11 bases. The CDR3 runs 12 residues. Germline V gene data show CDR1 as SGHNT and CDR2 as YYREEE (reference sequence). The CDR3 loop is CASSFVGRSLHF. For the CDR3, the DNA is TGTGCCAGCAGCTTCGTGGGACGATCCCTCCACTTT.

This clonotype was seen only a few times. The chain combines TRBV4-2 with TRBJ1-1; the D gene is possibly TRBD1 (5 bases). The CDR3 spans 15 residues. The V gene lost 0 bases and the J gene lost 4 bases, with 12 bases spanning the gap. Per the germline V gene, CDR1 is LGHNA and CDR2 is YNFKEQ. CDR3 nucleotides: TGTGCCAGCAGCCAAGATGGAGGGGAAGGCACTGAAGCTTTCTTT. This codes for CASSQDGGEGTEAFF.

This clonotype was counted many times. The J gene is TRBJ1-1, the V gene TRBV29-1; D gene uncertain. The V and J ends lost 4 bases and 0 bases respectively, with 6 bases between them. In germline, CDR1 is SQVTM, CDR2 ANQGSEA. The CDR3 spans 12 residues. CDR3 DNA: TGCAGCGTTGCCAGGATGAACACTGAAGCTTTCTTT. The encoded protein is CSVARMNTEAFF. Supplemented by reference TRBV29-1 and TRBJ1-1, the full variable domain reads SAVISQKPSRDICQRGTSLTIQCQVDSQVTMMFWYRQQPGQSLTLIATANQGSEATYESGFVIDKFPISRPNLTFSTLTVSNMSPEDSSIYLCSVARMNTEAFFGQGTRLTVV.

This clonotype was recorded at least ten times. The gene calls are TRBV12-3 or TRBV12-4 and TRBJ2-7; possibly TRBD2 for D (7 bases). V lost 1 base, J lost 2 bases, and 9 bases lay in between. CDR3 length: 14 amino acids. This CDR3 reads CASSLGGGPYEQYF. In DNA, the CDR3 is TGTGCCAGCAGTTTAGGCGGGGGCCCCTACGAGCAGTACTTC.

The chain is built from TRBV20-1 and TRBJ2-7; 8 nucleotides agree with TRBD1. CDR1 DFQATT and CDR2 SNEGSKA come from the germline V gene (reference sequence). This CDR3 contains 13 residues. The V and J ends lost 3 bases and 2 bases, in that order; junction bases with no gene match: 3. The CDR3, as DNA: TGCAGTGCTAGGTGGACAGGGACCTACGAGCAGTACTTC. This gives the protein CSARWTGTYEQYF.

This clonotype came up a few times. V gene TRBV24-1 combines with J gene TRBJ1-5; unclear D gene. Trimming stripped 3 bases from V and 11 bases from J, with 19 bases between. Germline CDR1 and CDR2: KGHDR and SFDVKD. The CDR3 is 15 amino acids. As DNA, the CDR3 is TGTGCCACCAGTGATGCTGACGGAGCCAACACGACCCAGCATTTT. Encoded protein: CATSDADGANTTQHF.

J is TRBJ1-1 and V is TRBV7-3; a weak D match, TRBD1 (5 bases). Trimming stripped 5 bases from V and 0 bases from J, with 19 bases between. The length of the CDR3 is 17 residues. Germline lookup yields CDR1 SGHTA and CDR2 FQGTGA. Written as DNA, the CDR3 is TGTGCCAGCAGCACCTTCGTCGGGGGGACCGTGAACACTGAAGCTTTCTTT. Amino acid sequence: CASSTFVGGTVNTEAFF. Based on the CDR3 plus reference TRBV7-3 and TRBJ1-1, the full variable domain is GAGVSQTPSNKVTEKGKYVELRCDPISGHTALYWYRQSLGQGPEFLIYFQGTGAADDSGLPNDRFFAVRPEGSVSTLKIQRTERGDSAVYLCASSTFVGGTVNTEAFFGQGTRLTVV.

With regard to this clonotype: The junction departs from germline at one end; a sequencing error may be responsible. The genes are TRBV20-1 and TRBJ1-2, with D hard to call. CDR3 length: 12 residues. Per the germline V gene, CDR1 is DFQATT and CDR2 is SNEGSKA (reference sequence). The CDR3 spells CSAGPINYVYTF. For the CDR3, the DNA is TGCAGTGCTGGCCCCATTAACTATGTCTACACCTTC.

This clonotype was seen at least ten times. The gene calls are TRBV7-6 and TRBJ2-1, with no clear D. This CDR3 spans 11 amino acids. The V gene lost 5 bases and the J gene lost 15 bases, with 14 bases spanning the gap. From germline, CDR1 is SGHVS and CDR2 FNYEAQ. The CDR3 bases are TGTGCCAGCAGCCCTCAAGCCGGGCGGTTCTTC. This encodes CASSPQAGRFF.

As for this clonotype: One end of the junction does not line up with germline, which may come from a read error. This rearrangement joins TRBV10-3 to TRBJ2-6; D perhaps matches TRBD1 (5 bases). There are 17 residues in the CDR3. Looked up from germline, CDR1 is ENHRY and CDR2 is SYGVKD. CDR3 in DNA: TGTGCCATCAGTGAAACCATTTTACAACCTGGGGCAAACGTCCTGACTTTC. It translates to CAISETILQPGANVLTF.

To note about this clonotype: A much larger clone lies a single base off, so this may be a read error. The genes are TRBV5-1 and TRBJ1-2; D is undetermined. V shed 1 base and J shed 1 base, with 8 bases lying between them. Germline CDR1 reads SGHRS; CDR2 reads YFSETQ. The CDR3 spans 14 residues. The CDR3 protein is CASSLRAHNYGYTF. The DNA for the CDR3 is TGCGCCAGCAGCTTGAGGGCCCATAACTATGGCTACACCTTC. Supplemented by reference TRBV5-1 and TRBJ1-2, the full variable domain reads KAGVTQTPRYLIKTRGQQVTLSCSPISGHRSVSWYQQTPGQGLQFLFEYFSETQRNKGNFPGRFSGRQFSNSRSEMNVSTLELGDSALYLCASSLRAHNYGYTFGSGTRLTVV.